A selection of T cell receptor beta chains follows, all from one sample in a study of control samples from healthy donors and cancer patients. This table comes from immunoSEQ multiplex PCR, and its TCRdb copy is limited to in-frame clones, with some not included. The profile shows 100,000 to 150,000 clones, roughly 84% of them singletons. Source material: blood. These receptors originate from a man aged 35-49 years in good health. CDR3s include the opening cysteine and the closing phenylalanine or tryptophan. The order of the fields is D gene, V gene, clone size, J gene, CDR3 DNA, CDR3 protein. The D gene is left open where the match is weak. Size values are once, few and many counts, or a class for expanded clones, and some rows have none.

D: TRBD1
V: TRBV29-1
size: -
J: TRBJ2-7
DNA: TGCAGCGTGGGACAGTCCTACGAGCAGTACTTC
CDR3: CSVGQSYEQYF

D: -
V: TRBV6-5
size: -
J: TRBJ2-2
DNA: TGTGCCAGCACTCAGCGTCTCGTCACCGGGGAGCTGTTTTTT
CDR3: CASTQRLVTGELFF

D: -
V: TRBV15
size: few
J: TRBJ2-3
DNA: TGTGCCACCAGCAGTGACCTCCGTCGCACAGATACGCAGTATTTT
CDR3: CATSSDLRRTDTQYF

D: TRBD1
V: TRBV6-2/TRBV6-3
size: few
J: TRBJ2-7
DNA: TGTGCCAGCAGTAACAGGGGTTCAAGCTACGAGCAGTACTTC
CDR3: CASSNRGSSYEQYF

D: -
V: TRBV6-2/TRBV6-3
size: -
J: TRBJ2-7
DNA: TGTGCCAGCAGCATACAAGGATTGACCTACGAGCAGTACTTC
CDR3: CASSIQGLTYEQYF

D: -
V: TRBV18
size: -
J: TRBJ2-7
DNA: TGTGCCAGCTCACCTACGACAGTTCCCTCCTACGAGCAGTACTTC
CDR3: CASSPTTVPSYEQYF

D: -
V: TRBV3-1/TRBV3-2
size: -
J: TRBJ1-2
DNA: TGTGCCAGCAGCCAAGATAAGGCGATGCCGGGCGCAAGCTATGGCTACACCTTC
CDR3: CASSQDKAMPGASYGYTF

D: TRBD1
V: TRBV6-5
size: -
J: TRBJ2-7
DNA: TGTGCCAGCAGTTATTATGGGACAGCGTCCTACGAGCAGTACTTC
CDR3: CASSYYGTASYEQYF

D: -
V: TRBV30
size: -
J: TRBJ1-1
DNA: TGTGCCTGGAGTCCAGGGAACACCGAAGCTTTCTTT
CDR3: CAWSPGNTEAFF

D: -
V: TRBV7-2
size: few
J: TRBJ2-1
DNA: TGTGCCAGCAGCTCGGACTGGGGGCCTTACAATGAGCAGTTCTTC
CDR3: CASSSDWGPYNEQFF

D: -
V: TRBV27
size: -
J: TRBJ1-6
DNA: TGTGCCAGCAGAGAACAGGCCCCTGGCTATAATTCACCCCTCCACTTT
CDR3: CASREQAPGYNSPLHF

D: TRBD2
V: TRBV6-2/TRBV6-3
size: once
J: TRBJ2-3
DNA: TGTGCCAGCAGTACCCAGCGGGGGGGCCCCACAGATACGCAGTATTTT
CDR3: CASSTQRGGPTDTQYF

D: -
V: TRBV6-4
size: many
J: TRBJ2-6
DNA: TGTGCCAGCAGTGACAACTCTGGGGCCAACGTCCTGACTTTC
CDR3: CASSDNSGANVLTF

D: -
V: TRBV25-1
size: -
J: TRBJ2-5
DNA: TGTGCCAGCAGTGAACGGGGACATCAAGAGACCCAGTACTTC
CDR3: CASSERGHQETQYF

D: -
V: TRBV11-3
size: -
J: TRBJ2-7
DNA: TGTGCCAGCAGCTTGGGGGAAATGCCGAACTACGAGCAGTACTTC
CDR3: CASSLGEMPNYEQYF

D: TRBD2
V: TRBV2
size: -
J: TRBJ2-7
DNA: TGTGCCGGGGGGAGCGGGGTCTCCTACGAGCAGTACTTC
CDR3: CAGGSGVSYEQYF

D: -
V: TRBV7-3
size: -
J: TRBJ2-7
DNA: TGTGCCAGCAGCTTAAAAGGTGCGGCAGTGACGGGAGAGCAGTACTTC
CDR3: CASSLKGAAVTGEQYF

D: -
V: TRBV7-2
size: -
J: TRBJ2-1
DNA: TGTGCCAGCTCACAGGGGATAGCTCGGGGAGGGAATGAGCAGTTCTTC
CDR3: CASSQGIARGGNEQFF

D: TRBD1
V: TRBV18
size: -
J: TRBJ1-1
DNA: TGTGCCAGCTCACAGGACAGGGGGCCGGACACTGAAGCTTTCTTT
CDR3: CASSQDRGPDTEAFF

D: -
V: TRBV7-6
size: -
J: TRBJ1-6
DNA: TGTGCCAGCAGCTTAACCCCTTGGGGCTTTAATTCACCCCTCCACTTT
CDR3: CASSLTPWGFNSPLHF

D: -
V: TRBV20-1
size: once
J: TRBJ1-1
DNA: TGCAGTGCTCCGCAGGGTGCTGAAGCTTTCTTT
CDR3: CSAPQGAEAFF

D: -
V: TRBV19
size: -
J: TRBJ2-6
DNA: TGTGCCGCCCATCCCCGGACTGGGGCCAACGTCCTGACTTTC
CDR3: CAAHPRTGANVLTF

D: -
V: TRBV24-1
size: -
J: TRBJ1-2
DNA: TGTGCCACCAGTGACTCTCGGATAAACTATGGCTACACCTTC
CDR3: CATSDSRINYGYTF

D: -
V: TRBV25-1
size: -
J: TRBJ2-1
DNA: TGTGCCAGCAGCCTAAGTGAGTCCCCTTCAGCGGACGCTGAGCAGTTCTTC
CDR3: CASSLSESPSADAEQFF

D: TRBD2
V: TRBV6-5
size: -
J: TRBJ2-7
DNA: TGTGCCAGCAGTTATGGGAGGGGAAGGTCCTACGAGCAGTACTTC
CDR3: CASSYGRGRSYEQYF

D: TRBD1
V: TRBV6-1
size: -
J: TRBJ2-1
DNA: TGTGCCAGCCTAGCAGGGGGATCCAATGAGCAGTTCTTC
CDR3: CASLAGGSNEQFF

D: TRBD1
V: TRBV30
size: -
J: TRBJ1-6
DNA: TGTGCCTGGAGGCCGGGACAGGTGAATTCACCCCTCCACTTT
CDR3: CAWRPGQVNSPLHF

D: -
V: TRBV7-9
size: -
J: TRBJ2-7
DNA: TGTGCCAGCAGCCCGGGACACAGTTACGAGCAGTACTTC
CDR3: CASSPGHSYEQYF

D: TRBD2
V: TRBV7-2
size: once
J: TRBJ2-7
DNA: TGTGCCAGCAGCACCGGGGGGTCCCTTTCCTACGAGCAGTACTTC
CDR3: CASSTGGSLSYEQYF